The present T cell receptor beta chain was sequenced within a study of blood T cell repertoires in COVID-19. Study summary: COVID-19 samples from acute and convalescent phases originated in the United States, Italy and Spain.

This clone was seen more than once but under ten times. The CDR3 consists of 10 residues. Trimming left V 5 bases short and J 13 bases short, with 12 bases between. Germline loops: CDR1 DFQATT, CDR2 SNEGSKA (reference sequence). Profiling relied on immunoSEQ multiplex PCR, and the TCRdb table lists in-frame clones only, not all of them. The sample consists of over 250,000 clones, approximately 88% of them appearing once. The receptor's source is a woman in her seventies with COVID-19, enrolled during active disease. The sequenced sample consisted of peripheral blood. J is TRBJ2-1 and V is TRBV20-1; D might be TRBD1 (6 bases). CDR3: CSASGTPQFF. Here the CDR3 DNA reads TGCAGTGCTTCCGGGACACCACAGTTCTTC.